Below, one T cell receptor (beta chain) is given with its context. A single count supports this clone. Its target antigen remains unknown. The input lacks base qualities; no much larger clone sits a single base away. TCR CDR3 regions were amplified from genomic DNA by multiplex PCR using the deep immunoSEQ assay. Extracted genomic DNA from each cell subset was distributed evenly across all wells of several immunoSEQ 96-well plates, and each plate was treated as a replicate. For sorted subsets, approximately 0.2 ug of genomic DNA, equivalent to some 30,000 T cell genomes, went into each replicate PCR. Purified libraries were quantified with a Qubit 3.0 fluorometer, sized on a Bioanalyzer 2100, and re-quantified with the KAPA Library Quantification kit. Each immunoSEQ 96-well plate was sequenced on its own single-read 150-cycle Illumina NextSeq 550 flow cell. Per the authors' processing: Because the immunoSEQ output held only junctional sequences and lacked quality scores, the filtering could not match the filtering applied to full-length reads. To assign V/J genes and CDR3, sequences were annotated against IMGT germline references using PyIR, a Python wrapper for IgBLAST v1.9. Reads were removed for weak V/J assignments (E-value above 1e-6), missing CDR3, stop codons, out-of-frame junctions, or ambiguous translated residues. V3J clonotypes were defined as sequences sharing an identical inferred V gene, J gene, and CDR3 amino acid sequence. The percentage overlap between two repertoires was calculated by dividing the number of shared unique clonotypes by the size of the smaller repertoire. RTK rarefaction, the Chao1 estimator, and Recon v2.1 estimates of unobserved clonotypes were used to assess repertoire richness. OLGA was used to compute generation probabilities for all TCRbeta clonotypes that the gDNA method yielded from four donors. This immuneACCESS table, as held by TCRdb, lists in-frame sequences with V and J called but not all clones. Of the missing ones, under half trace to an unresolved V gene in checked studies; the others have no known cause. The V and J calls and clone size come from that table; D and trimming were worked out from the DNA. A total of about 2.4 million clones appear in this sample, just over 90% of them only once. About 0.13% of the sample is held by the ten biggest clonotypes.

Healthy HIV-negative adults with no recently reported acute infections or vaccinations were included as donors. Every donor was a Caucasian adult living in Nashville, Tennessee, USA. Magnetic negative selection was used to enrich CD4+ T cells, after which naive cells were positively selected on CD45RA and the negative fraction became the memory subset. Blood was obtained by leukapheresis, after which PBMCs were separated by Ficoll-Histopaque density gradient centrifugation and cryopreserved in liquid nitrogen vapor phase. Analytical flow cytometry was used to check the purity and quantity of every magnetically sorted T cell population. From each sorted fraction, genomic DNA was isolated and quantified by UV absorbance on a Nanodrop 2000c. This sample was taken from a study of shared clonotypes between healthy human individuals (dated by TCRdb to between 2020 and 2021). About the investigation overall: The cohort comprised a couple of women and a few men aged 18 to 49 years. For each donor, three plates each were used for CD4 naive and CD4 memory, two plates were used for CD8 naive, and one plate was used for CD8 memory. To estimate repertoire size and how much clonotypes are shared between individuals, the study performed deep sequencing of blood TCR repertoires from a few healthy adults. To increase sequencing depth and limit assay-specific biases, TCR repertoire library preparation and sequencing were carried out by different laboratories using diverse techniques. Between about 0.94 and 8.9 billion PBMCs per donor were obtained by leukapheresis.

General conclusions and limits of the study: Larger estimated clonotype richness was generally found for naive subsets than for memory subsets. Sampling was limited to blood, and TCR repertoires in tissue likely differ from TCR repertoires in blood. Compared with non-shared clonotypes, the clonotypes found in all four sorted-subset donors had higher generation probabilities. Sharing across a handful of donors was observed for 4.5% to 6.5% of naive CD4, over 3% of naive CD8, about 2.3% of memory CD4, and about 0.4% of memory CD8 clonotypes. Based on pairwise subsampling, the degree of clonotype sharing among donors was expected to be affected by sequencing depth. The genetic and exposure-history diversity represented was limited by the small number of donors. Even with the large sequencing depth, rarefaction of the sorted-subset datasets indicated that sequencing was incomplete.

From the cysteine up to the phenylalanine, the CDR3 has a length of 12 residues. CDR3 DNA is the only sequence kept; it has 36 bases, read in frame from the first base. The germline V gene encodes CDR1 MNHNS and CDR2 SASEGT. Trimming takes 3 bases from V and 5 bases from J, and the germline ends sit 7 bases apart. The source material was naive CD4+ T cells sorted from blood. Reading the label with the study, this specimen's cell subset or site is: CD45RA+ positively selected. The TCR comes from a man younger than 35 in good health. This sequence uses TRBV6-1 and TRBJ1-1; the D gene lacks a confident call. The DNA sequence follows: TGTGCCAGCAGTGAGGCGGTGACTGAAGCTTTCTTT. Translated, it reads CASSEAVTEAFF.